This T cell receptor beta chain was sequenced during a study of regulatory T cells in long-lasting Graves disease. The CDR3 runs 15 residues. Per germline, CDR1 SEHNR and CDR2 FQNEAQ (reference sequence). V was shortened by 5 bases and J by 2 bases, with 14 bases between the two germline ends. Time point noted: newly diagnosed GD, antithyroid drugs for less than 3 months. Making the TCR library involved RNA that had been extracted from PBMCs. The TCR beta library used iRepertoire HTBI primers with Arm-PCR amplification of CDR3. Using its own MiXCR run on the multiplex PCR reads, TCRdb lists one record per CDR3 protein. The profile covers fewer than 550,000 distinct CDR3 sequences, with about 16% appearing a single time and just under 25% taken by the ten largest. This sample also belongs to another study, concerning T cells in Graves' hyperthyroidism and ophthalmopathy.

The TCR sequence derives from a woman aged 35-65 years with Graves disease. The input for sequencing was peripheral blood mononuclear cells (PBMCs), taken at new diagnosis, from a patient treated with antithyroid drugs. The chain joins TRBV7-9 to TRBJ2-3, with D uncertain. For the CDR3, the DNA is TGTGCCAGCAGCCATACCCTTGCCATCACAGATACGCAGTATTTT. Encoded protein: CASSHTLAITDTQYF.